These T cell receptor beta chains were read from a single sample in a study of OX40 agonist ivuxolimab in advanced cancers. The data were produced by immunoSEQ multiplex PCR, yet TCRdb's version contains in-frame clones alone and is incomplete. The profile shows roughly 20,000 clones, over 75% of them singletons. Sequences were derived from CD4+ or CD8+ T cells sorted from blood, sampled in a trial of the OX40 agonist ivuxolimab. The receptors stem from an adult with an advanced solid tumor such as melanoma, head and neck, liver or kidney cancer. CDR3s include the opening cysteine and the closing phenylalanine or tryptophan. D genes are given only for firm matches. Part of the rows lack a size; the others show once, few, many or a class for expanded clones.

>NA|TRBJ2-7|TRBD1|TRBV11-2
CASSPGQGISYEQYF
TGTGCCAGCAGCCCGGGACAGGGAATATCCTACGAGCAGTACTTC
>NA|TRBJ1-4|NA|TRBV9
CASSPDSGEKLFF
TGTGCCAGCAGCCCTGACAGTGGGGAAAAACTGTTTTTT
>NA|TRBJ2-7|TRBD1|TRBV30
CAWSVVDRGGEQYF
TGTGCCTGGAGTGTAGTGGACAGGGGGGGAGAGCAGTACTTC
>NA|TRBJ2-7|NA|TRBV6-5
CASMGVDEQYF
TGTGCCAGCATGGGGGTGGATGAGCAGTACTTC
>NA|TRBJ2-5|NA|TRBV7-8
CASSFEREMETQYF
TGTGCCAGCAGCTTCGAACGGGAGATGGAGACCCAGTACTTC
>medium-sized|TRBJ2-7|TRBD2|TRBV5-6
CASSVASGGAWYEQYF
TGTGCCAGCAGCGTGGCAAGCGGGGGGGCCTGGTACGAGCAGTACTTC
>NA|TRBJ2-5|TRBD2|TRBV5-4
CASSLATGGRETQYF
TGTGCCAGCAGCTTGGCTACGGGGGGGCGGGAGACCCAGTACTTC
>NA|TRBJ1-1|NA|TRBV7-8
CASSLYPLNTEAFF
TGTGCCAGCAGCTTATACCCGCTGAACACTGAAGCTTTCTTT
>NA|TRBJ1-1|TRBD1|TRBV5-5
CASSLEQGVTTEAFF
TGTGCCAGCAGCTTGGAACAGGGGGTCACCACTGAAGCTTTCTTT
>NA|TRBJ2-2|TRBD2|TRBV6-4
CASSERGGTGELFF
TGTGCCAGCAGTGAGCGGGGGGGCACCGGGGAGCTGTTTTTT
>NA|TRBJ2-3|TRBD1|TRBV13
CASSTRDRGGTDTQYF
TGTGCCAGCAGCACCCGGGACAGGGGAGGAACAGATACGCAGTATTTT
>NA|TRBJ2-7|NA|TRBV5-1
CASSYERGEQYF
TGCGCCAGCAGCTACGAAAGGGGCGAGCAGTACTTC
>once|TRBJ2-1|NA|TRBV27
CASSLGGVSYNEQFF
TGTGCCAGCAGTTTAGGAGGAGTCTCCTACAATGAGCAGTTCTTC
>NA|TRBJ2-7|NA|TRBV7-9
CASSSPPGSSSYEQYF
TGTGCCAGCAGCTCCCCACCAGGGTCTAGTTCCTACGAGCAGTACTTC
>NA|TRBJ1-2|NA|TRBV19
CASSIGGNYGYTF
TGTGCCAGTAGTATCGGTGGTAACTATGGCTACACCTTC
>NA|TRBJ2-6|NA|TRBV6-5
CASSPGSGANVLTF
TGTGCCAGCAGCCCAGGGTCGGGGGCCAACGTCCTGACTTTC
>NA|TRBJ1-4|NA|TRBV5-1
CASSEQGATNEKLFF
TGCGCCAGCAGCGAACAGGGCGCAACTAATGAAAAACTGTTTTTT
>NA|TRBJ1-1|NA|TRBV10-3
CAISEAENTEAFF
TGTGCCATCAGTGAGGCCGAGAACACTGAAGCTTTCTTT
>NA|TRBJ1-1|NA|TRBV6-5
CASGEGKNTEAFF
TGTGCCAGCGGCGAGGGAAAGAACACTGAAGCTTTCTTT
>NA|TRBJ2-5|NA|TRBV7-9
CASSSDQETQYF
TGTGCCAGCAGCTCTGATCAAGAGACCCAGTACTTC
>NA|TRBJ2-7|NA|TRBV12-5
CASSYSVSSYEQYF
TGTGCTAGCTCTTATAGCGTGAGCTCCTACGAGCAGTACTTC
>NA|TRBJ1-2|TRBD1|TRBV7-9
CASSKSDRGLDYGYTF
TGTGCCAGCAGCAAGAGCGACAGGGGGCTAGACTATGGCTACACCTTC
>NA|TRBJ1-1|NA|TRBV5-1
CASSPEGLEAFF
TGCGCCAGCAGCCCGGAGGGGCTTGAAGCTTTCTTT
>NA|TRBJ2-3|TRBD1|TRBV27
CASSEDRSDTQYF
TGTGCCAGCAGTGAGGACAGGTCAGATACGCAGTATTTT
>NA|TRBJ2-1|NA|TRBV13
CASSLGGVAYNEQFF
TGTGCCAGCAGCTTAGGGGGGGTGGCCTACAATGAGCAGTTCTTC